This TCR beta chain was found in a study of human T cells and chemical hapten exposure. The study used a library that attached unique molecular identifiers to individual cDNA molecules. MiXCR, run by TCRdb on the RACE reads, gives a single entry per CDR3 protein. This sample yields tens of thousands of distinct CDR3 sequences, of which roughly a tenth are seen a single time; more than 13% belongs to the top ten. Specified time point: pre-sensitization, week 0. The treatment: therapeutic diphenylcyclopropenone sensitization with weekly scalp DPC. The J segment lost 3 bases and the V segment lost 1 base, leaving 11 bases of the junction unmatched. CDR1 GTSNPN and CDR2 SVGIG come from the germline V gene (reference sequence). The CDR3 loop spans 17 amino acids.

V is TRBV30 and J is TRBJ2-3, with 9 bases identical to TRBD1. Sequences were derived from whole blood, sampled in connection with sensitization to the hapten diphenylcyclopropenone (DPC). This sequence originates from a woman in her thirties or forties with alopecia areata. Some clones in this sample may be carry-over from other donors' samples. The CDR3 DNA reads as TGTGCCTGGAGTGGCTCCGGGACAGGGTATGGGACAGATACGCAGTATTTT. Its protein product is CAWSGSGTGYGTDTQYF. The variable domain in full, with the rest retrieved from reference TRBV30 and TRBJ2-3, is SQTIHQWPATLVQPVGSPLSLECTVEGTSNPNLYWYRQAAGRGLQLLFYSVGIGQISSEVPQNLSASRPQDRQFILSSKKLLLSDSGFYLCAWSGSGTGYGTDTQYFGPGTRLTVL.